A single sample gave rise to the 30 T cell receptor beta chains below, sequenced in a study of regulatory T cells in long-lasting Graves disease. Documented time point: newly diagnosed GD, antithyroid drugs for less than 3 months. PBMC-extracted RNA yielded the TCR library. Arm-PCR of CDR3 regions and iRepertoire HTBI primers were used to build TCR beta libraries. Each CDR3 protein is one row after TCRdb ran MiXCR on the multiplex PCR reads. The top ten clones hold under 20% of a sample with 350,000 to 450,000 distinct CDR3 sequences, over 9.5% of them seen once. This same sample was also part of a study on T cells in Graves' hyperthyroidism and ophthalmopathy.

The material sequenced was peripheral blood mononuclear cells (PBMCs), taken at new diagnosis, from a patient treated with antithyroid drugs. The receptors stem from a woman younger than 35 with Graves disease.

This clonotype occurred many times. The J gene is TRBJ1-1, the V gene TRBV18; D is perhaps TRBD1 (6 bases). The germline V gene has CDR1 KGHSH and CDR2 LQKENI. Trimming shortened V by 1 base and J by 3 bases, and 12 bases separated the two germline ends. The CDR3 has 15 residues. CDR3 sequence (DNA): TGTGCCAGCTCACCACGGGTTGAGGGGGACACTGAAGCTTTCTTT. Protein sequence: CASSPRVEGDTEAFF.

This clonotype was recorded many times. The chain carries TRBV20-1 and TRBJ2-1; 14 nucleotides agree with TRBD2. After removal of 3 bases from V and 2 bases from J, the junction contained 3 bases not matched to a gene. Germline loops: CDR1 DFQATT, CDR2 SNEGSKA (reference sequence). The CDR3 contains 16 residues. CDR3 sequence reads: CSARRTSGRTYNEQFF. The CDR3 nucleotides read TGCAGTGCTAGGCGGACTAGCGGGAGGACCTACAATGAGCAGTTCTTC.

The gene calls are TRBV4-2 and TRBJ1-1; no firm D call. The V gene lost 4 bases and the J gene lost 1 base, with 10 bases spanning the gap. Germline CDR1 LGHNA, CDR2 YNFKEQ. The CDR3 spans 14 residues. The DNA for the CDR3 is TGTGCCAGCAGCCTAAGACAACAGAACACTGAAGCTTTCTTT. This gives the protein CASSLRQQNTEAFF.

This clonotype showed up many times. The chain joins TRBV2 to TRBJ2-5, with D uncertain. V gave up 4 bases and J gave up 5 bases, with 14 bases separating them. This CDR3 is built from 14 residues. CDR1 and CDR2 (germline): SNHLY, FYNNEI. The CDR3 is CASSAPGSGETQYF. The CDR3, as DNA: TGTGCCAGCAGTGCACCAGGTTCCGGCGAGACCCAGTACTTC. Full variable domain (rest looked up from reference TRBV2 and TRBJ2-5): EPEVTQTPSHQVTQMGQEVILRCVPISNHLYFYWYRQILGQKVEFLVSFYNNEISEKSEIFDDQFSVERPDGSNFTLKIRSTKLEDSAMYFCASSAPGSGETQYFGPGTRLLVL.

There are a few counts of this clonotype. It may be a read error: a sequence one base away is much more abundant. V usage is TRBV12-3 or TRBV12-4 and J usage is TRBJ1-1; D call uncertain. Trimming stripped 2 bases from V and 5 bases from J, with 12 bases between. The CDR3 contains 14 residues. The CDR3 protein is CASSLSGILTEAFF. The CDR3, as DNA: TGTGCCAGCAGTTTAAGCGGGATCCTAACTGAAGCTTTCTTT.

This clonotype has a count of ten or more. J is TRBJ2-1 and V is TRBV5-1, with 7 positions matching TRBD1. The germline gives CDR1 SGHRS, CDR2 YFSETQ. After removal of 4 bases from V and 3 bases from J, the junction contained 7 bases not matched to a gene. The CDR3 totals 15 residues. CDR3 amino acids: CASSRTGTVYNEQFF. The CDR3 region has the DNA TGCGCCAGCAGCCGTACCGGGACAGTCTACAATGAGCAGTTCTTC.

This clonotype was seen many times. This rearrangement joins TRBV24-1 to TRBJ1-5, with TRBD1 as a possible D gene (6 bases). V lost 2 bases to trimming and J lost 4 bases, with 11 bases between them. Germline loops: CDR1 KGHDR, CDR2 SFDVKD. The CDR3 loop spans 15 amino acids. The DNA for the CDR3 is TGTGCCACCAGTGATTGGACAGCCCGAAATCAGCCCCAGCATTTT. The encoded protein is CATSDWTARNQPQHF.

V is TRBV12-3 or TRBV12-4 and J is TRBJ2-7; 11 bases align to TRBD2. Germline trimming cut 5 bases from V and 3 bases from J; bases unmatched to any gene: 3. The CDR3 is 14 amino acids. This CDR3 is CASSGGTSGYEQYF. CDR3 bases: TGTGCCAGCAGTGGGGGGACTAGCGGCTACGAGCAGTACTTC.

This chain uses TRBV15 with TRBJ1-4, with TRBD1 as a possible D gene (5 bases). Germline V gene data show CDR1 as LNHNV and CDR2 as YYDKDF (reference sequence). V dropped 1 base and J dropped 3 bases, with 12 bases sitting between them. This CDR3 spans 16 amino acids. The CDR3 nucleotides are TGTGCCACCAGCAGAGGAGGGGAGATTGCTAATGAAAAACTGTTTTTT. Protein product: CATSRGGEIANEKLFF.

This clonotype came up many times. The chain combines TRBV7-3 with TRBJ2-3; tentative D call: TRBD2 (5 bases). Germline CDR1 reads SGHTA; CDR2 reads FQGTGA. CDR3 size: 14 residues. V was shortened by 5 bases and J by 0 bases, with 9 bases between the two germline ends. DNA for the CDR3: TGTGCCAGCAGCCTAGCCTCTAGCACAGATACGCAGTATTTT. It codes for CASSLASSTDTQYF.

At least ten counts were recorded for this clonotype. This CDR3 is CASSLGGSHREKLFF. In DNA, the CDR3 is TGTGCCAGCAGCTTAGGTGGGTCCCACCGGGAAAAACTGTTTTTT. The V gene is TRBV7-6, the J gene TRBJ1-4; D not certain. The germline V gene has CDR1 SGHVS and CDR2 FNYEAQ. V was clipped by 1 base and J by 8 bases, with 14 bases between them. The length of the CDR3 is 15 residues.

The rearrangement joins TRBV2 to TRBJ2-7; D is unresolved. Germline loops: CDR1 SNHLY, CDR2 FYNNEI. This CDR3 comprises 16 residues. In DNA form, the CDR3 reads TGTGCCAGCTGGGGTAGGCCGGTCTGGAAATCCTACGAGCAGTGCGTC. Protein sequence: CASWGRPVWKSYEQCV.

This clonotype appeared many times. A junction end diverges from the germline sequence, so it may reflect a read error. The chain employs TRBV12-3 or TRBV12-4 and TRBJ2-7; D is unclear. The CDR3 has 13 amino acids. The CDR3 coding sequence is TGTGCCAGCAGCTTAGGCCAGAACTACGAGCAGTACTTC. Amino acids: CASSLGQNYEQYF.

This clonotype has a count of ten or more. The rearrangement links TRBV27 to TRBJ1-5, with a weak D call TRBD1 (5 bases). CDR1 and CDR2 (germline): MNHEY, SMNVEV (reference sequence). The V and J ends lost 6 bases and 7 bases respectively, with 16 bases between them. This CDR3 comprises 14 residues. CDR3 nucleotide sequence: TGTGCCAGCAGGGTCGGGGGATCGCGGCAGCCCCAGCATTTT. It codes for CASRVGGSRQPQHF.

This clonotype was seen many times. J is TRBJ1-1 and V is TRBV4-3, with TRBD1 as a possible D gene (5 bases). The CDR3 has 15 amino acids. Germline values: CDR1 LGHNA, CDR2 YSLEER. With 1 base removed from V and 5 bases from J, the gap between germline ends came to 14 bases. CDR3 in amino acids: CASSQGSWGGTEAFF. CDR3 DNA sequence: TGCGCCAGCAGCCAAGGCTCGTGGGGCGGGACTGAAGCTTTCTTT.

The gene calls are TRBV9 and TRBJ2-1; TRBD2 might be the D (5 bases). The V and J ends lost 1 base and 2 bases respectively, with 16 bases between them. CDR3 length equals 17 residues. Germline CDR1 and CDR2: SGDLS and YYNGEE. The CDR3 is CASSVTVRAETYNEQFF. CDR3 sequence (DNA): TGTGCCAGCAGCGTAACCGTCCGAGCGGAGACCTACAATGAGCAGTTCTTC. Full variable domain (rest looked up from reference TRBV9 and TRBJ2-1): DSGVTQTPKHLITATGQRVTLRCSPRSGDLSVYWYQQSLDQGLQFLIQYYNGEERAKGNILERFSAQQFPDLHSELNLSSLELGDSALYFCASSVTVRAETYNEQFFGPGTRLTVL.

This clonotype has a count of ten or more. The chain has TRBV2 and TRBJ1-1, with 8 nucleotides matching TRBD1. Unmatched junction bases numbered 6, after V lost 0 bases and J lost 3 bases. The CDR3 sequence is 16 residues long. Germline loops: CDR1 SNHLY, CDR2 FYNNEI. CDR3 sequence reads: CASSEARTGRDTEAFF. For the CDR3, the DNA is TGTGCCAGCAGTGAAGCTAGGACAGGGAGGGACACTGAAGCTTTCTTT.

This clonotype was counted at least ten times. This chain links TRBV7-8 with TRBJ2-3; tentative D call: TRBD2 (6 bases). V was pared by 5 bases and J by 5 bases, with 20 bases between. This CDR3 is 16 amino acids long. CDR1 is SGHVS and CDR2 is FQNEAQ in the germline V gene. The CDR3 loop reads CASSPGQGWGLDTQYF. Written as DNA, the CDR3 is TGTGCCAGCAGCCCAGGCCAAGGTTGGGGACTAGATACGCAGTATTTT.

This clonotype turned up a few times. The J gene is TRBJ1-1, the V gene TRBV30; no definite D call. From germline, CDR1 is GTSNPN and CDR2 SVGIG (reference sequence). This CDR3 has 14 amino acids. The V end was cut by 0 bases, the J end by 0 bases, with 8 bases between. The CDR3 is CAWSVYRVNTEAFF. The CDR3 bases are TGTGCCTGGAGTGTATACAGAGTGAACACTGAAGCTTTCTTT. The entire variable domain, with the rest obtained from reference TRBV30 and TRBJ1-1, is as follows: SQTIHQWPATLVQPVGSPLSLECTVEGTSNPNLYWYRQAAGRGLQLLFYSVGIGQISSEVPQNLSASRPQDRQFILSSKKLLLSDSGFYLCAWSVYRVNTEAFFGQGTRLTVV.

This clonotype was seen repeatedly, ten times or more. The chain recombines TRBV2 with TRBJ2-7; 7 bases align to TRBD2. The CDR3 is 15 amino acids. The germline V gene encodes CDR1 SNHLY and CDR2 FYNNEI. The trim removed 8 bases at V and 1 base at J, leaving 11 bases unmatched. Here the CDR3 reads CASAGGTADSYEQYV. The CDR3, as DNA: TGTGCCAGCGCCGGGGGGACGGCGGATTCCTACGAGCAGTACGTC.

This clonotype was seen many times. This chain uses TRBV7-8 with TRBJ2-1; TRBD2 matches at 10 bases. CDR1 and CDR2 from the germline V gene are SGHVS and FQNEAQ. Trimming took 1 base from V and 0 from J; bases not matched to a gene: 6. This CDR3 spans 18 amino acids. The CDR3, as DNA: TGTGCCAGCAGCTTAGTACACCCTAGCGGGAGCTCCTACAATGAGCAGTTCTTC. Translating it yields CASSLVHPSGSSYNEQFF.

The chain links TRBV7-2 to TRBJ2-1; 7 positions match TRBD2. The trim removed 5 bases at V and 9 bases at J, leaving 10 bases unmatched. Germline CDR1 reads SGHTA; CDR2 reads FQGNSA. The CDR3 contains 14 residues. In DNA, the CDR3 is TGTGCCAGCAGCCCCGGGACTACATCGGCTGAGCAGTTCTTC. Amino acids: CASSPGTTSAEQFF. The full variable domain, its missing parts supplied by reference TRBV7-2 and TRBJ2-1, is GAGVSQSPSNKVTEKGKDVELRCDPISGHTALYWYRQSLGQGLEFLIYFQGNSAPDKSGLPSDRFSAERTGGSVSTLTIQRTQQEDSAVYLCASSPGTTSAEQFFGPGTRLTVL.

This clonotype showed up just a few times. CDR3 in DNA: TGTGCCAGCAGTTACTCCAGCAGGATAAACACTGAAGCTTTCTTT. This gives the protein CASSYSSRINTEAFF. V usage is TRBV6-2 or TRBV6-3 and J usage is TRBJ1-1; D is unresolved. CDR3 length equals 15 residues. Trimming shortened V by 0 bases and J by 2 bases, and 10 bases separated the two germline ends. The germline gives CDR1 MNHEY, CDR2 SVGEGT.

This clonotype appeared many times. The chain carries TRBV5-1 and TRBJ2-7, with 11 bases matching TRBD1. CDR3 length: 17 residues. Looked up from germline, CDR1 is SGHRS and CDR2 is YFSETQ. Trimming cost V 2 bases and J 0 bases; bases outside gene matches: 7. The CDR3 DNA follows: TGCGCCAGCAGCTTTTTTCCCGGGACAGGGGGCTCCTACGAGCAGTACGTC. Translated: CASSFFPGTGGSYEQYV.

Comment on this clonotype: The junction departs from germline at one end; a sequencing error may be responsible. CDR3 coding DNA: TGTGCCAGCACTCACTCGCTGGACTATAGCTACACCTTC. Protein sequence: CASTHSLDYSYTF. This rearrangement joins TRBV6-2 or TRBV6-3 to TRBJ1-2; D unclear. The CDR3 totals 13 residues. Germline V gives CDR1 MNHEY, CDR2 SVGEGT.

The CDR3 DNA reads TGTGCCAGCAGTTTGGGGGGGTCCCACGAGCAGTACTTC. Its translation: CASSLGGSHEQYF. The J gene is TRBJ2-7, the V gene TRBV12-3 or TRBV12-4; 7 bases map to TRBD2. CDR3 size: 13 residues. J lost 5 bases, V lost 3 bases, and 4 bases had no gene match.

The table lists this clonotype with a count of one. The chain recombines TRBV6-1 with TRBJ2-7, with 10 bases lining up with TRBD1. Per germline, CDR1 MNHNS and CDR2 SASEGT. The CDR3 is 14 amino acids. V shed 6 bases, J shed 2 bases, and the junction held 4 bases outside the gene matches. The CDR3 DNA sequence: TGTGCCAGCAGCGGGACAGGGGATGCCTACGAGCAGTACGTC. It yields the protein CASSGTGDAYEQYV.

This clonotype was counted between two and nine times. The chain uses TRBV5-8 and TRBJ1-5; tentatively, D is TRBD1 (5 bases). The germline V and J ends were trimmed by 0 bases and 7 bases, with 14 bases remaining between them. Per germline, CDR1 SGHTS and CDR2 YDEGEE. CDR3 length equals 15 residues. The CDR3 region is CASSLEGRVGQPQHF. As DNA, the CDR3 is TGTGCCAGCAGCTTGGAGGGCAGGGTAGGGCAGCCCCAGCATTTT.

Regarding this clonotype: Just one base apart from a much larger clone, this may be a read error. The chain couples TRBV12-3 or TRBV12-4 to TRBJ2-1, with 8 nucleotides matching TRBD1. The CDR3 covers 14 residues. The CDR3 is CASSRGTGSNEQLF. The DNA of the CDR3 is TGTGCCAGCAGCCGGGGGACAGGCTCCAATGAGCAGCTCTTC.

This clonotype has at least ten counts. V gene TRBV28 combines with J gene TRBJ1-5, with 7 bases identical to TRBD1. The CDR3 consists of 16 residues. Germline loops: CDR1 MDHEN, CDR2 SYDVKM. Trimming at V came to 5 bases and at J to 0 bases, leaving 7 bases not matched to a gene. CDR3 coding DNA: TGTGCCAGCAGTCTAGACAGGGATTATAGCAATCAGCCCCAGCATTTT. Translation: CASSLDRDYSNQPQHF. The entire variable domain, with the rest obtained from reference TRBV28 and TRBJ1-5, is as follows: DVKVTQSSRYLVKRTGEKVFLECVQDMDHENMFWYRQDPGLGLRLIYFSYDVKMKEKGDIPEGYSVSREKKERFSLILESASTNQTSMYLCASSLDRDYSNQPQHFGDGTRLSIL.